This passage covers 5 T cell receptor beta chains from one sample sequenced in a study of CD8 T cells in ankylosing spondylitis. Each CDR3 protein gets one entry after TCRdb re-called the 5' RACE reads with MiXCR. The repertoire holds under 300,000 distinct CDR3 sequences, with more than 15% as singletons. Sequenced material: blood, either unsorted or a sorted T cell fraction (not recorded which). The receptor set was obtained from a male donor with ankylosing spondylitis or in good health (not recorded which).

This chain uses TRBV6-1 with TRBJ2-7; no clear D gene. In germline, CDR1 is MNHNS, CDR2 SASEGT. V lost 6 bases, J lost 0 bases, and 21 bases lay in between. The CDR3 covers 17 residues. This CDR3 reads CASSPPPTALSSYEQYF. For the CDR3, the DNA is TGTGCCAGCAGCCCCCCCCCGACGGCTCTGAGCTCCTACGAGCAGTACTTC.

This clonotype was counted at least ten times. This sequence joins TRBV24-1 and TRBJ2-1; unclear D gene. Germline assignment: CDR1 KGHDR and CDR2 SFDVKD. The CDR3 covers 13 residues. V was trimmed by 3 bases and J by 12 bases, leaving 14 bases between them. The CDR3 reads CATSDNSLLGQFF. The CDR3 DNA is TGTGCCACCAGTGATAACAGCCTCCTTGGGCAGTTCTTC.

This clonotype was recorded at least ten times. The chain carries TRBV4-3 and TRBJ2-7; 10 nucleotides line up with TRBD2. After removal of 3 bases from V and 3 bases from J, the junction contained 8 bases not matched to a gene. This CDR3 comprises 16 residues. Germline V gene lookup returns CDR1 LGHNA and CDR2 YSLEER. In DNA, the CDR3 is TGCGCCAGCAGCCAGGGTCTCGCTAGCGGGAGCTACGAGCAGTACTTC. Translated: CASSQGLASGSYEQYF.

This clonotype was observed a few times. The chain carries TRBV4-3 and TRBJ2-1; 9 positions agree with TRBD2. V lost 0 bases to trimming and J lost 6 bases; unmatched junction nucleotides: 9. The germline CDR1 and CDR2 sequences are LGHNA and YSLEER. The CDR3 consists of 17 residues. The CDR3 nucleotides read TGCGCCAGCAGCCAAGATTCAGGACTAGCGTCGGGCAATGAGCAGTTCTTC. Translating it yields CASSQDSGLASGNEQFF.

In this sample, this clonotype turned up many times. V gene TRBV10-3 combines with J gene TRBJ1-2; 7 nucleotides align to TRBD1. J was trimmed by 5 bases and V by 7 bases; bases with no gene match: 10. The CDR3 spans 14 residues. Germline lookup yields CDR1 ENHRY and CDR2 SYGVKD. The CDR3 nucleotides read TGTGCCATCACCCAACAGGGGTCCCAGTATGGCTACACCTTC. Translation gives CAITQQGSQYGYTF.